The T cell receptor (beta chain) under discussion was sequenced for a study of identical twins' blood T cells. Regarding the study as a whole: Top TCRbeta clonotypes were shared more with twin than unrelated donors.

Three pairs of healthy female monozygous twins were the donors. Likely shared infections and vaccines: all three twin pairs were reared together. The CDR3 loop spans 14 amino acids. Germline CDR1 SQVTM, CDR2 ANQGSEA. Of note for this clonotype: Its antigen is currently unknown.

TCRdb re-called the 5' RACE reads through MiXCR, storing one row per CDR3 protein. The top ten clones hold 6.1% of a sample with roughly 380,000 distinct CDR3 sequences, 25% to 35% of them seen once. This TCR derives from a woman aged 18-55 years in good health. The chain joins TRBV29-1 to TRBJ2-5; D might be TRBD1 (5 bases). Sequenced input: PBMCs. The CDR3 DNA follows: TGCTCACTCTTGCCCAGGCAGGGCCAAGAGACCCAGTACTTC. Translating it yields CSLLPRQGQETQYF.